The clone carrying this T cell receptor beta chain was recorded only once. Its matching antigen is unknown. The data belong to a study of cytomegalovirus exposure and HLA in healthy donors. 13 Jbeta primers and 60 Vbeta primers were used for the PCR. Measured with immunoSEQ multiplex PCR; TCRdb has only the in-frame clones, and not every one. The sample carries about 160,000 clones, less than 90% recorded once. Study-level points and caveats: In an earlier analysis, about 87% or about 30%: the productive usage of most TCR beta V segments.

This sequence was found in a man aged 25 to 40 in good health and CMV-seronegative. Sequenced material: PBMCs.

CDR3 nucleotides: TGCGCCAGCAGCTTGGGACATACCTCCTACGAGCAGTACTTC. Translated, it gives CASSLGHTSYEQYF. The chain recombines TRBV5-1 with TRBJ2-7; D remains unclear. Trimming cost V 0 bases and J 0 bases, with 7 bases left between them. The CDR3 extends over 14 amino acids. Germline CDR1 SGHRS, CDR2 YFSETQ.